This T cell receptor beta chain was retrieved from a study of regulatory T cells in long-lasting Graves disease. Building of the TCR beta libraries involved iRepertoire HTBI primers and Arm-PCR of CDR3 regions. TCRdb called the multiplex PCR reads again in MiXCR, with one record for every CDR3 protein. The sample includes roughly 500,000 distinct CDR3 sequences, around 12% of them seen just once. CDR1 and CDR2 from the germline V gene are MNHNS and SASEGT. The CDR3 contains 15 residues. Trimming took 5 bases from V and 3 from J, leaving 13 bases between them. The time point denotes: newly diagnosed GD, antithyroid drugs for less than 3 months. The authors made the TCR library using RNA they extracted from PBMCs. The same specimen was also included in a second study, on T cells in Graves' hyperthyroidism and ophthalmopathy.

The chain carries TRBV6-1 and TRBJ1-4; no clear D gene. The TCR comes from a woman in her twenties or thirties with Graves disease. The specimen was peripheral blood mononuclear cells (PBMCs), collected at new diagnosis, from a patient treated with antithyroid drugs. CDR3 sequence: CASSITPAANEKLFF. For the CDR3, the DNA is TGTGCCAGCAGTATTACCCCGGCGGCTAATGAAAAACTGTTTTTT.